The following is a T cell receptor beta chain sequence with its context. These data belong to a study of T cell repertoires in cytomegalovirus infection. MiXCR, applied by TCRdb to the reads, yields one record per CDR3 protein. The sample includes 150,000 to 200,000 distinct CDR3 sequences, about 21% seen only once; the top ten take around 3.2%. This receptor was obtained from a human donor in good health (CMV status not recorded). Some clones in this sample may be carry-over from other donors' samples. Specimen: PBMCs.

The CDR3 sequence is CASSNRDRVYEQYF. The CDR3 DNA reads TGTGCCAGCAGCAACCGGGACAGGGTCTACGAGCAGTACTTC. The chain couples TRBV6-2 or TRBV6-3 to TRBJ2-7; 9 nucleotides line up with TRBD1. V dropped 6 bases and J dropped 3; count of bases not matched to a gene: 6. The CDR3 extends over 14 amino acids. Germline-derived CDR1 and CDR2 are MNHEY and SVGEGT.